These 17 T cell receptor beta chains were sequenced from one sample in a study of early T cells in non-severe SARS-CoV-2 infection. TCRdb itself ran the 5' RACE reads through MiXCR, one entry per CDR3 protein. The table records tens of thousands of distinct CDR3 sequences, 4% to 5% of them present only once. Sequenced material: whole blood. These receptor sequences come from an adult who was a healthcare worker with PCR-confirmed SARS-CoV-2 infection or an uninfected control (not recorded which).

This chain uses TRBV5-1 with TRBJ1-1; 10 positions match TRBD1. The CDR3 contains 15 residues. Looked up from germline, CDR1 is SGHRS and CDR2 is YFSETQ. V was pared by 4 bases and J by 3 bases, with 6 bases of the junction left unmatched. CDR3 amino acids: CASSPRQGADTEAFF. CDR3 bases: TGCGCCAGCAGCCCGCGACAGGGGGCGGACACTGAAGCTTTCTTT.

This clonotype was picked up many times. This chain joins TRBV6-2 or TRBV6-3 and TRBJ1-1; D is possibly TRBD1 (5 bases). Germline V gene data show CDR1 as MNHEY and CDR2 as SVGEGT. The CDR3 totals 12 residues. With 4 bases removed from V and 3 bases from J, the gap between germline ends came to 6 bases. The CDR3 nucleotides are TGTGCCAGCAGTTGGGGCTACACTGAAGCTTTCTTT. Translation gives CASSWGYTEAFF.

This clonotype appeared many times. The genes are TRBV6-5 and TRBJ2-7, with 9 positions matching TRBD2. The CDR3 extends over 15 amino acids. The ends lost 6 bases at V and 2 bases at J; junction bases unmatched: 8. Germline CDR1 MNHEY, CDR2 SVGAGI. This CDR3 is CASRSRAGGAYEQYF. CDR3 coding DNA: TGTGCCAGCAGATCGCGAGCGGGGGGTGCCTACGAGCAGTACTTC.

In this sample, this clonotype turned up many times. V gene TRBV5-1 combines with J gene TRBJ1-1, with D perhaps TRBD1 (5 bases). The germline CDR1 and CDR2 sequences are SGHRS and YFSETQ. Trimming took off 0 bases at V and 0 bases at J, with 9 bases between the two ends. The CDR3 extends over 15 amino acids. CDR3 sequence (DNA): TGCGCCAGCAGCTTGGGGGACCGAGTGAACACTGAAGCTTTCTTT. This translates into CASSLGDRVNTEAFF.

The CDR3 DNA reads as TGCAGCGGACAAGGACAAGAGACCCAGTACTTC. It is translated as CSGQGQETQYF. The chain is built from TRBV29-1 and TRBJ2-5, with D uncertain. Between the trimmed V and J ends, which lost 7 bases and 2 bases, there was a span of 8 bases. This CDR3 has 11 residues. CDR1 and CDR2 (germline): SQVTM, ANQGSEA.

The chain employs TRBV18 and TRBJ1-5; the match to TRBD1 covers 10 bases. The CDR3 is 13 residues long. The J segment lost 11 bases and the V segment lost 3 bases, leaving 4 bases of the junction unmatched. Germline V lookup: CDR1 KGHSH, CDR2 LQKENI. The DNA for the CDR3 is TGTGCCAGCTCACCGGGACAGGGGTTGTCCCAGCATTTT. Translated, it gives CASSPGQGLSQHF. The variable domain in full, completed from reference TRBV18 and TRBJ1-5, reads NAGVMQNPRHLVRRRGQEARLRCSPMKGHSHVYWYRQLPEEGLKFMVYLQKENIIDESGMPKERFSAEFPKEGPSILRIQQVVRGDSAAYFCASSPGQGLSQHFGDGTRLSIL.

Many counts were recorded for this clonotype. The chain uses TRBV9 and TRBJ2-3; TRBD1 is a possible D gene (6 bases). The germline gives CDR1 SGDLS, CDR2 YYNGEE. Trimming removed 6 bases at V and 7 bases at J, with 18 bases between. The CDR3 length is 14 residues. The CDR3 region is CASTNSDSGYTQYF. The CDR3 DNA reads as TGTGCCAGCACGAATTCGGACAGTGGCTATACGCAGTATTTT. The entire variable domain, with the rest obtained from reference TRBV9 and TRBJ2-3, is as follows: DSGVTQTPKHLITATGQRVTLRCSPRSGDLSVYWYQQSLDQGLQFLIQYYNGEERAKGNILERFSAQQFPDLHSELNLSSLELGDSALYFCASTNSDSGYTQYFGPGTRLTVL.

This clonotype counts as medium-sized. The CDR3 coding sequence is TGTGCCAGCAGCTGGACCGGGACAGGGACTAATGAAAAACTGTTTTTT. Translating it yields CASSWTGTGTNEKLFF. V usage is TRBV7-2 and J usage is TRBJ1-4, with 9 nucleotides matching TRBD1. The V gene's germline CDR1 is SGHTA and CDR2 FQGNSA. The CDR3 covers 16 residues. V shed 4 bases, J shed 2 bases, and the junction held 5 bases outside the gene matches. Full variable domain (missing parts from reference TRBV7-2 and TRBJ1-4): GAGVSQSPSNKVTEKGKDVELRCDPISGHTALYWYRQSLGQGLEFLIYFQGNSAPDKSGLPSDRFSAERTGGSVSTLTIQRTQQEDSAVYLCASSWTGTGTNEKLFFGSGTQLSVL.

At least ten counts were recorded for this clonotype. CDR3 DNA: TGTGCCTGGGGTAGGCGCTCGCGAGAGACCCAGTACTTC. Residues: CAWGRRSRETQYF. The chain combines TRBV30 with TRBJ2-5; D not resolved. This CDR3 region has 13 residues. CDR1 and CDR2 (germline): GTSNPN, SVGIG (reference sequence). Trimming stripped 5 bases from V and 4 bases from J, with 14 bases between.

The J gene is TRBJ2-2, the V gene TRBV4-3; TRBD2 agrees at 12 bases. CDR3 length: 18 residues. The trim removed 1 base at V and 3 bases at J, leaving 6 bases unmatched. Germline CDR1 reads LGHNA; CDR2 reads YSLEER. The CDR3 DNA reads TGCGCCAGCAGCCAAGCCCCTGGACTAGCGGGATACACCGGGGAGCTGTTTTTT. Protein sequence: CASSQAPGLAGYTGELFF.

The chain recombines TRBV20-1 with TRBJ2-1, with 9 nucleotides matching TRBD1. The CDR3 is 14 amino acids. Germline V gene lookup returns CDR1 DFQATT and CDR2 SNEGSKA (reference sequence). The V and J ends lost 6 bases and 5 bases, in that order; junction bases with no gene match: 8. CDR3 DNA: TGCAGTGCCCTCGGGGGACAGGGCGACAATGAGCAGTTCTTC. Its protein is CSALGGQGDNEQFF.

This clonotype was seen more than once but under ten times. The chain recombines TRBV6-2 or TRBV6-3 with TRBJ1-1; D is ambiguous. Germline CDR1 is MNHEY and CDR2 is SVGEGT. The CDR3 is 12 residues long. V was pared by 6 bases and J by 0 bases, with 5 bases between. CDR3 residues: CASSWVNTEAFF. CDR3 coding DNA: TGTGCCAGCAGCTGGGTGAACACTGAAGCTTTCTTT.

This clonotype was detected many times. The chain joins TRBV7-2 to TRBJ2-7, with 10 bases matching TRBD1. The CDR3 totals 13 residues. The germline V gene encodes CDR1 SGHTA and CDR2 FQGNSA. With V trimmed by 5 bases and J by 3 bases, 1 base remained unmatched. The CDR3 sequence: CASSRTGGYEQYF. The CDR3 DNA reads as TGTGCCAGCAGCCGGACAGGGGGCTACGAGCAGTACTTC.

For the CDR3, the DNA is TGTGCCAGCAGCTTAGAGTCTTCAACTGAAGCTTTCTTT. It encodes CASSLESSTEAFF. The J gene is TRBJ1-1, the V gene TRBV7-8, with unresolved D. The CDR3 spans 13 residues. Trimming pared 1 base from V and 5 bases from J, leaving 8 bases between. The germline gives CDR1 SGHVS, CDR2 FQNEAQ.

This clonotype was observed many times. The rearrangement uses TRBV29-1 and TRBJ1-2; D is unclear. Germline V CDR1 and CDR2: SQVTM, ANQGSEA. V dropped 1 base and J dropped 5 bases, with 14 bases sitting between them. This CDR3 comprises 14 residues. This CDR3 reads CSVEGVVTAYGYTF. CDR3 bases: TGCAGCGTTGAAGGAGTGGTAACGGCGTATGGCTACACCTTC.

This clonotype showed up many times. The chain uses TRBV2 and TRBJ2-5, with unresolved D. Trimming pared 6 bases from V and 2 bases from J, leaving 10 bases between. The CDR3 is 13 residues long. Germline CDR1 reads SNHLY; CDR2 reads FYNNEI. CDR3 sequence reads: CASRLEPQETQYF. CDR3 sequence (DNA): TGTGCCAGCAGGCTGGAGCCTCAAGAGACCCAGTACTTC. Full variable domain (remainder filled in from reference TRBV2 and TRBJ2-5): EPEVTQTPSHQVTQMGQEVILRCVPISNHLYFYWYRQILGQKVEFLVSFYNNEISEKSEIFDDQFSVERPDGSNFTLKIRSTKLEDSAMYFCASRLEPQETQYFGPGTRLLVL.

At least ten counts were recorded for this clonotype. The chain carries TRBV18 and TRBJ1-2; D gene uncertain. The CDR3 has 12 residues. Germline V lookup: CDR1 KGHSH, CDR2 LQKENI. The V end was cut by 3 bases, the J end by 7 bases, with 9 bases between. For the CDR3, the DNA is TGTGCCAGCTCACCTGAAAGGAGTGGCTACACCTTC. This encodes CASSPERSGYTF.